The T cell receptor (beta chain) described here comes from a study of identical twins. Study results and limitations: With beta out-of-frame sequences, excess sharing by twins was weaker. Fewer insertions were carried by abundant cord blood beta clonotypes, but none was seen in memory repertoires. Conclusions leaned on cross-sectional statistical analysis and did not track the same donors over time. A partial confounding effect on zero-insertion analyses could come from invariant MAIT and iNKT cells.

Of note for this clonotype: Antigen specificity is unknown.

TCRdb reprocessed the 5' RACE reads via MiXCR and lists one record per CDR3 protein. Of hundreds of thousands of distinct CDR3 sequences in the sample, around 6% were seen once. CDR3 size: 17 residues. The V segment lost 5 bases and the J segment 2 bases; nucleotides outside the gene matches: 8. Germline CDR1 is KGHSH and CDR2 is LQKENI. The sample was naive T cells sorted from blood. This receptor was identified in a man between 18 and 35 years old in good health. The chain combines TRBV18 with TRBJ2-3, with 12 bases aligning to TRBD2. The CDR3, as DNA: TGTGCCAGCTCAGCCCTCCTAGCGGGAGGGGTCACAGATACGCAGTATTTT. Encoded protein: CASSALLAGGVTDTQYF.